The source of this T cell receptor beta chain is a study of control samples from healthy donors and cancer patients. Profiling relied on immunoSEQ multiplex PCR, and the TCRdb table lists in-frame clones only, not all of them. The table shows 100,000 to 150,000 clones, with approximately 90% occurring only once. Germline values: CDR1 SGHAT, CDR2 FQDESV (reference sequence). V dropped 3 bases and J dropped 5; count of bases not matched to a gene: 7. The CDR3 contains 15 residues. The specimen sequenced was blood. This TCR was recovered from a man aged 35-49 years in good health. V usage is TRBV11-1 and J usage is TRBJ2-3; 8 bases are shared with TRBD2. The CDR3: CASSFARGAGDTQYF. CDR3 in DNA: TGTGCCAGCAGCTTTGCGCGGGGGGCGGGAGATACGCAGTATTTT.